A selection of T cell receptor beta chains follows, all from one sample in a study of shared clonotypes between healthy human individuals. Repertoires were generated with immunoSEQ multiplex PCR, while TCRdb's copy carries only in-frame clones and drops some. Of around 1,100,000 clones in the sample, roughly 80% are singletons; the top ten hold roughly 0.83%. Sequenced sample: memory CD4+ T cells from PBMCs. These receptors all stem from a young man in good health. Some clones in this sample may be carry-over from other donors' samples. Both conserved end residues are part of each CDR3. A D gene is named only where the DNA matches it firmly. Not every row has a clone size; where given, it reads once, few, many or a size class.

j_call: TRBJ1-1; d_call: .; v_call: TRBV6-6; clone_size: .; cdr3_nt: TGTGCCAGCAGTTTCACCAGGATGGGGAACACTGAAGCTTTCTTT; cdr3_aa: CASSFTRMGNTEAFF
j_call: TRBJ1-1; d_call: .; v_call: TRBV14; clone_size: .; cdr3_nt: TGTGCCAGCAGCCAAGACTGGGGCCAGGCTTTCTTT; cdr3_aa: CASSQDWGQAFF
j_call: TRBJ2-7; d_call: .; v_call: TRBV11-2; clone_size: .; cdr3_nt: TGTGCCAGCAGCTTATTACGCGAGCACCTCGGCCACGAGCAGTACTTC; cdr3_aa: CASSLLREHLGHEQYF
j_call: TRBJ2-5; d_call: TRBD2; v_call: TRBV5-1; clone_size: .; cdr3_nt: TGCGCCAGCAGCCGGGGACTAGCGGGAGGGGTTCGGGAGACCCAGTACTTC; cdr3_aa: CASSRGLAGGVRETQYF
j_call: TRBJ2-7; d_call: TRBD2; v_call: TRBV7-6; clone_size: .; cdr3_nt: TGTGCCAGCAGCTCGCTGGGGGCGGGAGGCGGAACCGAGCAGTACTTC; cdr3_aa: CASSSLGAGGGTEQYF
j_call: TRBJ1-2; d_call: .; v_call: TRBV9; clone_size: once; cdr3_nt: TGTGCCAGCAGCCCCGGGGGAGACGGCCTCTATGGCTACACCTTC; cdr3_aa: CASSPGGDGLYGYTF
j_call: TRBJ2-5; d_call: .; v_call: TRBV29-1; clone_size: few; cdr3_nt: TGCAGCGTTGTGGGGAGCCGCCAAGAGACCCAGTACTTC; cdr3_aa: CSVVGSRQETQYF
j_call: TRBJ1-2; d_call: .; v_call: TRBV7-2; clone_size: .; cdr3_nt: TGTGCCAGCAGCCCTAGTGGGGGGGGCATTGGCTACACCTTC; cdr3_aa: CASSPSGGGIGYTF
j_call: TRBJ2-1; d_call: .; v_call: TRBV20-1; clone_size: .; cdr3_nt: TGCAGTGCTAATGGGGAACCTAAGCAGTTCTTC; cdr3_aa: CSANGEPKQFF
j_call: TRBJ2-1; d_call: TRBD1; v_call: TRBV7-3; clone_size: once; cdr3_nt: TGTGCCAGCAGTAGGGACAGGGTCAGTGAGCAGTTCTTC; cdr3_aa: CASSRDRVSEQFF
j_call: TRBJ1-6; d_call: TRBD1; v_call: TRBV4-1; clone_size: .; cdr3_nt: TGCGCCAGCGGGGGGACAGGGGTATCACCCCTCCACTTT; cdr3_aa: CASGGTGVSPLHF
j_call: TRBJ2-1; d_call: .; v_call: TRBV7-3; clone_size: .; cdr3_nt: TGTGCCAGCAGCGTGGACTCGAGCTCCTACAATGAGCAGTTCTTC; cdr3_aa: CASSVDSSSYNEQFF
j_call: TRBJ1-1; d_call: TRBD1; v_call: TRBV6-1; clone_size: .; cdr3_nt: TGTGCCAGCGCCCGAGGGACAGGGTTTGAAGCTTTCTTT; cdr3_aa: CASARGTGFEAFF
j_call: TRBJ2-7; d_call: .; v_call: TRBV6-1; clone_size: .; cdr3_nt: TGTGCCAGCAGTGGGGGAGGCTTCAGGGTGAAGTATACATACGAGCAGTACTTC; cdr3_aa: CASSGGGFRVKYTYEQYF
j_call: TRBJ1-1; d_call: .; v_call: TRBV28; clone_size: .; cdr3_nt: TGTGCCAGCAGTTTATCTAGACCGAACACTGAAGCTTTCTTT; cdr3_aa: CASSLSRPNTEAFF
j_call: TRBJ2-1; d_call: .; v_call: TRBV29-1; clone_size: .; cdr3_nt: TGCAGCGTTGACGGGTTTCGCTATAACAATGAGCAGTTCTTC; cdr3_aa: CSVDGFRYNNEQFF
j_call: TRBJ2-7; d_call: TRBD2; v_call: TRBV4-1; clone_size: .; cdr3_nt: TGCGCCAGCAGCCAAGGCCTAGCGGGAGGCCCGGGGCAGTACTTC; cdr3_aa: CASSQGLAGGPGQYF
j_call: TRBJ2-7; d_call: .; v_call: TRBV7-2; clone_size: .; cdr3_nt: TGTGCCAGCAGCTTACAATGGACTGGCTCCTACGAGCAGTACTTC; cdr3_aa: CASSLQWTGSYEQYF
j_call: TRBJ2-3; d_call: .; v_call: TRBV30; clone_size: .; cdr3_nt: TGTGCCTGGAACCGGGGGGCTCGGGATACGCAGTATTTT; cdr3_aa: CAWNRGARDTQYF
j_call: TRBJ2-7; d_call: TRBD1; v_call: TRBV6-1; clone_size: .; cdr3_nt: TGTGCCAGCAGTGAGGGGACAGGACTTTACGAGCAGTACTTC; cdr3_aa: CASSEGTGLYEQYF
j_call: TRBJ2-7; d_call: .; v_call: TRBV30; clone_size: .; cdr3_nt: TGTGCCTGGAGTCGAATCCCCGCCTCCTACGAGCAGTACTTC; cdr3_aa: CAWSRIPASYEQYF
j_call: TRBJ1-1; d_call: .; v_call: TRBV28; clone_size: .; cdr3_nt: TGTGCCAGCAGTTTACAACCGGGGGTCACTGAAGCTTTCTTT; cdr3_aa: CASSLQPGVTEAFF
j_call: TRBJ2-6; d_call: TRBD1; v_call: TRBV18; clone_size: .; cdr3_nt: TGTGCCAGCTCAAGACAGGGTTCGGCTGGGGCCAACGTCCTGACTTTC; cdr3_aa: CASSRQGSAGANVLTF
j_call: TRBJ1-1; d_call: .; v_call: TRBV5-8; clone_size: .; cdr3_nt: TGTGCCAGCAGCTTGGAGGCCAGGGCTGCGTCCGAAGCTTTCTTT; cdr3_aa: CASSLEARAASEAFF
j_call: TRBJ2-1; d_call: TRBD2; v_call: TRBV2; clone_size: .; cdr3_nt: TGTGCCAGCAGTGTAGCGGGAGACTCCTACAATGAGCAGTTCTTC; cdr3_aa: CASSVAGDSYNEQFF
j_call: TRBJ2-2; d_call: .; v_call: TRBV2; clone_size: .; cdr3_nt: TGTGCCAGCGAGGCGGGAGACAGGGGATTCGGGGAGCTGTTTTTT; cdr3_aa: CASEAGDRGFGELFF
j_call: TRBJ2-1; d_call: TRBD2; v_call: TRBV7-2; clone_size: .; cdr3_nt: TGTGCCAGCAGCCAAGGGGCGGGAGGGCCTTATGAGCAGTTCTTC; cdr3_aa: CASSQGAGGPYEQFF
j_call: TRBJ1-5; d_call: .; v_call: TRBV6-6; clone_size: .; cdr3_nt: TGTGCCACCCGGGACACCAGCAATCAGCCCCAGCATTTT; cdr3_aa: CATRDTSNQPQHF
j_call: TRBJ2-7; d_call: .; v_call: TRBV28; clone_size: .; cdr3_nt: TGTGCCAGCAGCCTTATCCCTTACGAGCAGTACTTC; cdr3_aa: CASSLIPYEQYF
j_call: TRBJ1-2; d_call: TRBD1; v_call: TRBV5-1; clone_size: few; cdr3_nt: TGCGCCAGCAGCTTTACCGCAGGGGGCGGCTATGGCTACACCTTC; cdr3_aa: CASSFTAGGGYGYTF
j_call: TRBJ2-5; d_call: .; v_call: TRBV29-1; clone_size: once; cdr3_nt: TGCAGCGTTGTCTTATCAGGGGAGACCCAGTACTTC; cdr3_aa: CSVVLSGETQYF
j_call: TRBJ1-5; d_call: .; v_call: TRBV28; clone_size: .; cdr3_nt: TGTGCCAGCAGTTTTGCCCCTAATCAGCCCCAGCATTTT; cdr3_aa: CASSFAPNQPQHF
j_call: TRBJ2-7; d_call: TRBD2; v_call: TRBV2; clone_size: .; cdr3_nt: TGTGCCAGCAGCCTCACTAGCGGGGCTAACGAGCAGTACTTC; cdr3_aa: CASSLTSGANEQYF
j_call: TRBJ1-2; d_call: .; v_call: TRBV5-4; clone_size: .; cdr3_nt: TGTGCCAGCAGCCCCTCTAGACAGGCTCGATATGGCTACACCTTC; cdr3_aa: CASSPSRQARYGYTF
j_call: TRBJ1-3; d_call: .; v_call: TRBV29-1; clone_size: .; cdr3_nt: TGCAGCGTAAAAACTGGAAACACCATATATTTT; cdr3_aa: CSVKTGNTIYF
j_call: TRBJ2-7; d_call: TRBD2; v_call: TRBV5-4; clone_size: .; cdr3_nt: TGTGCCAGCAGCCGAGCAAGCGGGAGTTGGGGTTCGGCCGAGCAGTACTTC; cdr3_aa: CASSRASGSWGSAEQYF
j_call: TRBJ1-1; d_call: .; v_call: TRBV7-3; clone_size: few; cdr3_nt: TGTGCCAGCAGCTTAACCCCGGGGGGAGAAACTGAAGCTTTCTTT; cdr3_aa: CASSLTPGGETEAFF
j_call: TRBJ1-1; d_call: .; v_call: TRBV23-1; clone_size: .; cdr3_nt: TGCGCCAGCAGTCAATCGGGGGGTGCCACTGAAGCTTTCTTT; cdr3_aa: CASSQSGGATEAFF
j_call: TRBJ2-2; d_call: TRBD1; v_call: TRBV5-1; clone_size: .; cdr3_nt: TGCGCCAGCAGCGCAGGGGACAGGGCGAACACCGGGGAGCTGTTTTTT; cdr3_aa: CASSAGDRANTGELFF
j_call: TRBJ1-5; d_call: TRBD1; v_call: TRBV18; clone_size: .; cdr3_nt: TGTGCCAGCTCACCGTTTCAGGGGGCGAACCAGCCCCAGCATTTT; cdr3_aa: CASSPFQGANQPQHF
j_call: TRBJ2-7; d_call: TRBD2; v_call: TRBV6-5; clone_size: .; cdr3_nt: TGTGCCAGCAATCCTAGCGGATTCTACGAGCAGTACTTC; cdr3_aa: CASNPSGFYEQYF
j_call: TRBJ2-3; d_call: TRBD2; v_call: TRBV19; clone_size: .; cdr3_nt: TGTGCCAGTAGTTCGGGACTAGCTGCCGCAGATACGCAGTATTTT; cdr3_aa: CASSSGLAAADTQYF
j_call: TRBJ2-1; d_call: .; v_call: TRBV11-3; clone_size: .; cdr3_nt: TGTGCCAGCAGCCTGGTCGCCAATGAGCAGTTCTTC; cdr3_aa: CASSLVANEQFF
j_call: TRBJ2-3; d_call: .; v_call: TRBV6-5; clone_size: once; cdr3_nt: TGTGCCAGCACCCAAGGGGGGAGTGCGCAGTATTTT; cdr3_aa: CASTQGGSAQYF
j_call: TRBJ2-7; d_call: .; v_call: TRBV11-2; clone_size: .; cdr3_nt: TGTGCCAGCAGCTTAGCGGCTGGGACCCCCTACGAGCAGTACTTC; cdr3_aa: CASSLAAGTPYEQYF
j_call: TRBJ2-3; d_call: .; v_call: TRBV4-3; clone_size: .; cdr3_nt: TGCGCCAGCAGCCCCAACCTGGGAGATACGCAGTATTTT; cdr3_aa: CASSPNLGDTQYF
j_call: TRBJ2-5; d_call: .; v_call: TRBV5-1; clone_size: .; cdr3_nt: TGCGCCAGCAGCTTGGCCGGCGCGTCCCAAGAGACCCAGTACTTC; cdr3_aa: CASSLAGASQETQYF
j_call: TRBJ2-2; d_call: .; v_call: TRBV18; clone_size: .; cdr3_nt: TGTGCCAGCTCACCGAAAGGGGGTCTAAACACCGGGGAGCTGTTTTTT; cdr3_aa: CASSPKGGLNTGELFF
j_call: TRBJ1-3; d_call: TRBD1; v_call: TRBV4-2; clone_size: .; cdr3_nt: TGTGCCAGCAGCCAGATAACAGGGGCGGCTGGAAACACCATATATTTT; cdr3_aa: CASSQITGAAGNTIYF
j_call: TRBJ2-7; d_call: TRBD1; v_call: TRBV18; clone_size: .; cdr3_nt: TGTGCCAGCTCACCCCAGGGGGCCTCCTACGAGCAGTACTTC; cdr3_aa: CASSPQGASYEQYF